Below are 26 T cell receptor beta chains sequenced from a single sample in a study of brain metastases from non-small cell lung cancer. Method: immunoSEQ multiplex PCR; TCRdb's copy keeps in-frame clones and lacks some. The sample has about 3,100 clones; about 86% are singletons. The sample was tissue from a brain metastasis. These receptors were taken from a donor aged 40 or over with non-small cell lung cancer.

This chain joins TRBV10-3 and TRBJ2-3; a possible D gene is TRBD2 (7 bases). V lost 7 bases, J lost 0 bases, and 17 bases lay in between. CDR1 and CDR2 (germline): ENHRY, SYGVKD. The CDR3 is 16 residues long. In nucleotides, the CDR3 is TGTGCCATCAATCAAGCGTCGGGGGGCAGCACAGATACGCAGTATTTT. Protein product: CAINQASGGSTDTQYF.

This chain joins TRBV5-1 and TRBJ2-2; TRBD2 aligns across 8 bases. The CDR3 runs to 15 residues. J was trimmed by 5 bases and V by 4 bases; bases with no gene match: 7. Germline V gene data show CDR1 as SGHRS and CDR2 as YFSETQ. The CDR3 loop reads CASSRGGPETGELFF. CDR3 nucleotides: TGCGCCAGCAGCCGCGGGGGGCCCGAAACCGGGGAGCTGTTTTTT.

The chain recombines TRBV27 with TRBJ2-5; the D gene is possibly TRBD2 (6 bases). CDR1 MNHEY and CDR2 SMNVEV come from the germline V gene (reference sequence). Trimming removed 0 bases from V and 4 bases from J, with 9 bases in between. The CDR3 length is 14 residues. CDR3 loop: CASSLSGGRETQYF. The CDR3 DNA is TGTGCCAGCAGTTTATCCGGGGGTAGAGAGACCCAGTACTTC.

The chain has TRBV25-1 and TRBJ2-3; 8 positions match TRBD2. The CDR3 runs 17 residues. Trimming took 1 base from V and 1 from J; bases not matched to a gene: 7. The germline V gene encodes CDR1 MGHDK and CDR2 SYGVNS. CDR3 bases: TGTGCCAGCAGTGAATGGGGCGTGCGGGAGGGCACAGATACGCAGTATTTT. It translates to CASSEWGVREGTDTQYF.

The rearrangement uses TRBV12-3 or TRBV12-4 and TRBJ1-5; no reliable D call. The CDR3 contains 13 residues. Trimming left V 3 bases short and J 6 bases short, with 9 bases between. Written as DNA, the CDR3 is TGTGCCAGCAGTTTTTTCCTCAGTCAGCCCCAGCATTTT. This encodes CASSFFLSQPQHF.

The chain links TRBV7-9 to TRBJ2-1; D remains unclear. Trimming shortened V by 8 bases and J by 2 bases, and 4 bases separated the two germline ends. CDR1 and CDR2 from the germline V gene are SEHNR and FQNEAQ (reference sequence). This CDR3 spans 11 amino acids. The CDR3 sequence: CASAAYNEQFF. The CDR3 coding sequence is TGTGCCAGCGCAGCCTACAATGAGCAGTTCTTC.

The chain recombines TRBV9 with TRBJ2-5; 8 bases match TRBD1. V lost 0 bases to trimming and J lost 1 base; unmatched junction nucleotides: 5. The CDR3 contains 16 residues. Germline V gives CDR1 SGDLS, CDR2 YYNGEE. CDR3 DNA sequence: TGTGCCAGCAGCGTAGCTACAGGGGGTTCCCAAGAGACCCAGTACTTC. Its protein product is CASSVATGGSQETQYF.

The CDR3 protein is CASSPARASANEQFF. Written as DNA, the CDR3 is TGTGCCAGCAGCCCCGCTCGCGCGAGCGCCAATGAGCAGTTCTTC. This chain connects TRBV7-3 to TRBJ2-1; D unresolved. From germline, CDR1 is SGHTA and CDR2 FQGTGA. V was cut by 5 bases and J by 6 bases, with 17 bases left in between. CDR3 length: 15 amino acids.

This clone has only a few counts. The chain recombines TRBV6-2 or TRBV6-3 with TRBJ1-6; weak D call: TRBD1 (5 bases). Trimming took 5 bases from V and 7 from J, leaving 15 bases between them. In germline, CDR1 is MNHEY, CDR2 SVGEGT. The CDR3 contains 15 residues. CDR3 nucleotides: TGTGCCAGCAGTCTTCCGGGACGACAGAATTCACCCCTCCACTTT. This gives the protein CASSLPGRQNSPLHF.

The chain employs TRBV12-5 and TRBJ2-1, with D possibly being TRBD1 or TRBD2 (5 bases each). The V gene's germline CDR1 is LGHNT and CDR2 FRNRAP. This CDR3 region has 18 residues. Between the trimmed V and J ends, which lost 1 base and 6 bases, there was a span of 22 bases. CDR3 protein: CASGLGLGAATGGNEQFF. CDR3 nucleotide sequence: TGTGCTAGTGGTTTGGGGTTAGGGGCAGCGACTGGGGGCAATGAGCAGTTCTTC.

The rearrangement links TRBV6-6 to TRBJ1-2; 7 positions agree with TRBD1. This CDR3 region has 16 residues. The germline V gene encodes CDR1 MNHNY and CDR2 SVGAGI (reference sequence). The ends lost 5 bases at V and 0 bases at J; junction bases unmatched: 9. CDR3 residues: CASSTPGDSTNYGYTF. DNA for the CDR3: TGTGCCAGCAGTACCCCAGGGGACAGTACTAACTATGGCTACACCTTC.

This chain uses TRBV3-1 (or the pseudogene TRBV3-2) with TRBJ2-3, with D uncertain. The CDR3 length is 13 residues. The germline V and J ends were trimmed by 4 bases and 4 bases, with 9 bases remaining between them. From germline, CDR1 is LGHDT and CDR2 YNNKEL (reference sequence). For the CDR3, the DNA is TGTGCCAGCAGCCCCCGCGGAGCAGATACGCAGTATTTT. Residues: CASSPRGADTQYF.

The gene calls are TRBV30 and TRBJ1-5; tentative D call: TRBD1 (6 bases). CDR1 and CDR2 (germline): GTSNPN, SVGIG (reference sequence). The CDR3 contains 13 residues. The V end lost 2 bases, the J end lost 6 bases, and 11 bases lay between the germline ends. CDR3 residues: CAWSQLQGQPQHF. CDR3 sequence (DNA): TGTGCCTGGAGTCAACTACAGGGTCAGCCCCAGCATTTT.

The J gene is TRBJ1-2, the V gene TRBV12-3 or TRBV12-4; tentative D call: TRBD1 (6 bases). CDR3 length equals 13 residues. Trimming took off 3 bases at V and 4 bases at J, with 9 bases between the two ends. The CDR3 DNA is TGTGCCAGCAGTTTGGGACAAATCTATGGCTACACCTTC. This gives the protein CASSLGQIYGYTF.

The rearrangement joins TRBV9 to TRBJ2-5; D possibly matches TRBD1 or TRBD2 (7 bases each). The CDR3 contains 15 residues. Trimming removed 0 bases at V and 5 bases at J, with 14 bases between. The germline gives CDR1 SGDLS, CDR2 YYNGEE. The CDR3 loop is CASSVVQGGQETQYF. CDR3 sequence (DNA): TGTGCCAGCAGCGTAGTTCAGGGGGGGCAGGAGACCCAGTACTTC.

This clone has just a few counts. V gene TRBV27 combines with J gene TRBJ2-1; tentative D call: TRBD1 (5 bases). The CDR3 contains 13 residues. Trimming stripped 3 bases from V and 6 bases from J, with 9 bases between. CDR1 is MNHEY and CDR2 is SMNVEV in the germline V gene (reference sequence). CDR3 DNA: TGTGCCAGCAGTTTTCCAGGGTTCAATGAGCAGTTCTTC. This sequence encodes CASSFPGFNEQFF.

Details on this clone: Other DNA sequences in this specimen translate into the identical CDR3. V gene TRBV6-5 combines with J gene TRBJ1-2; the D gene is possibly TRBD1 (5 bases). Trimming removed 7 bases from V and 4 bases from J, with 19 bases in between. The CDR3 extends over 15 amino acids. CDR1 is MNHEY and CDR2 is SVGAGI in the germline V gene. Written as DNA, the CDR3 is TGTGCCAGCACCTACGAGGGGTTCGGGATCTATGGCTACACCTTC. Protein: CASTYEGFGIYGYTF.

The rearrangement links TRBV19 to TRBJ1-2; D gene ambiguous. The CDR3 consists of 16 residues. Germline CDR1 reads LNHDA; CDR2 reads SQIVND (reference sequence). V was cut by 1 base and J by 2 bases, with 14 bases left in between. CDR3 region: CASSIAHRAANYGYTF. Here the CDR3 DNA reads TGTGCCAGTAGTATAGCCCACCGGGCCGCGAACTATGGCTACACCTTC. The full variable domain, in which reference TRBV19 and TRBJ1-2 provide the parts outside the CDR3, is DGGITQSPKYLFRKEGQNVTLSCEQNLNHDAMYWYRQDPGQGLRLIYYSQIVNDFQKGDIAEGYSVSREKKESFPLTVTSAQKNPTAFYLCASSIAHRAANYGYTFGSGTRLTVV.

This chain links TRBV2 with TRBJ1-1; D may be TRBD1 (5 bases). CDR3 size: 13 residues. V was shortened by 6 bases and J by 1 base, with 9 bases between the two germline ends. Germline V gives CDR1 SNHLY, CDR2 FYNNEI. In DNA, the CDR3 is TGTGCCAGCAGGGGAGACAGGAACACTGAAGCTTTCTTT. Amino acids: CASRGDRNTEAFF.

V usage is TRBV28 and J usage is TRBJ2-5; D is uncertain. This CDR3 region has 11 residues. Between the trimmed V and J ends, which lost 5 bases and 6 bases, there was a span of 7 bases. CDR1 and CDR2 from the germline V gene are MDHEN and SYDVKM. CDR3 nucleotides: TGTGCCAGCAGTCCCCCTAAGACCCAGTACTTC. Amino acids: CASSPPKTQYF.

The rearrangement joins TRBV5-1 to TRBJ1-4, with a tentative D call TRBD1 (5 bases). Trimming took off 1 base at V and 13 bases at J, with 23 bases between the two ends. There are 16 residues in the CDR3. Germline V CDR1 and CDR2: SGHRS, YFSETQ. CDR3: CASSLIPTAQRGRLFF. The CDR3 DNA follows: TGCGCCAGCAGCTTGATCCCGACAGCCCAGCGGGGTCGACTGTTTTTT.

This clone was observed a handful of times. The chain carries TRBV28 and TRBJ2-1; D remains ambiguous. The CDR3 contains 16 residues. V was pared by 5 bases and J by 10 bases, with 24 bases between. From germline, CDR1 is MDHEN and CDR2 SYDVKM. This CDR3 is CASSHAQNWFRWEQFF. The CDR3 nucleotides read TGTGCCAGCAGTCATGCACAGAATTGGTTCAGATGGGAGCAGTTCTTC.

V gene TRBV12-3 or TRBV12-4 combines with J gene TRBJ2-2, with D unclear. V was shortened by 4 bases and J by 2 bases, with 5 bases between the two germline ends. The CDR3 sequence is 13 residues long. CDR3 protein: CASSSSNTGELFF. In DNA form, the CDR3 reads TGTGCCAGCAGTTCGAGTAACACCGGGGAGCTGTTTTTT.

V gene TRBV7-2 combines with J gene TRBJ2-1; 7 bases are shared with TRBD2. Losses at the gene ends were 8 bases for V and 7 bases for J; bases not matched to a gene: 11. Per germline, CDR1 SGHTA and CDR2 FQGNSA. The CDR3 consists of 14 residues. CDR3 amino acids: CASSSGGSTNEQFF. The CDR3 DNA reads as TGTGCCAGCTCCTCTGGCGGGAGTACAAATGAGCAGTTCTTC.

This clone has a single count. J is TRBJ1-1 and V is TRBV28; tentatively, D is TRBD1 (5 bases). Deletions cut 4 bases from V and 5 bases from J, with 17 bases between. This CDR3 comprises 15 residues. Germline-derived CDR1 and CDR2 are MDHEN and SYDVKM. In DNA, the CDR3 is TGTGCCAGCAGTTCGACCGGGACGGCCGAAACTGAAGCTTTCTTT. Protein sequence: CASSSTGTAETEAFF. Based on the CDR3 plus reference TRBV28 and TRBJ1-1, the full variable domain is DVKVTQSSRYLVKRTGEKVFLECVQDMDHENMFWYRQDPGLGLRLIYFSYDVKMKEKGDIPEGYSVSREKKERFSLILESASTNQTSMYLCASSSTGTAETEAFFGQGTRLTVV.

The rearrangement uses TRBV18 and TRBJ2-7, with TRBD1 matching over 7 bases. V shed 4 bases and J 3 bases; nucleotides not matched to a gene: 9. Germline values: CDR1 KGHSH, CDR2 LQKENI. The CDR3 consists of 15 residues. The CDR3 loop is CASSRRQGSYYEQYF. The CDR3 DNA follows: TGTGCCAGCTCACGGCGACAGGGCAGCTACTACGAGCAGTACTTC.